Following are 21 T cell receptor beta chains from one sample sequenced in a study of PD-1 blockade in mismatch repair-deficient tumors. Clones were sequenced by immunoSEQ multiplex PCR, and TCRdb holds only the in-frame ones, with some missing. The table has some 130,000 clones, 88% seen once. The specimen comprised peripheral blood, sampled approximately 69 weeks after starting pembrolizumab. The receptors derive from an adult with mismatch repair-deficient cancer.

This clone was seen a single time. This chain links TRBV4-1 with TRBJ2-3; 7 bases line up with TRBD2. The CDR3 contains 16 residues. Germline CDR1 reads MGHRA; CDR2 reads YSYEKL. V lost 3 bases, J lost 1 base, and 7 bases stayed unmatched. The CDR3 reads CASSQASGRGTDTQYF. Written as DNA, the CDR3 is TGCGCCAGCAGCCAGGCTAGCGGTCGGGGCACAGATACGCAGTATTTT.

The chain joins TRBV13 to TRBJ2-7, with 8 bases lining up with TRBD2. Trimming removed 0 bases from V and 2 bases from J; junction bases left unmatched: 9. CDR1 is PRHDT and CDR2 is FYEKMQ in the germline V gene (reference sequence). This CDR3 contains 17 residues. The DNA of the CDR3 is TGTGCCAGCAGCTTAGGCCCAGGCGGGAGGAGGGCCTACGAGCAGTACTTC. Translated, it gives CASSLGPGGRRAYEQYF.

This clone has a handful of counts. The gene calls are TRBV27 and TRBJ1-5; D possibly corresponds to TRBD1 (5 bases). Trimming pared 5 bases from V and 7 bases from J, leaving 12 bases between. The CDR3 spans 13 residues. Germline loops: CDR1 MNHEY, CDR2 SMNVEV (reference sequence). In DNA form, the CDR3 reads TGTGCCAGCAGTCTGACAGTTCGGCAGCCCCAGCATTTT. Amino acid sequence: CASSLTVRQPQHF.

J is TRBJ2-3 and V is TRBV7-2; TRBD2 aligns across 9 bases. Germline V gives CDR1 SGHTA, CDR2 FQGNSA. Germline trimming cut 0 bases from V and 0 bases from J; bases unmatched to any gene: 1. This CDR3 is built from 16 residues. CDR3 DNA sequence: TGTGCCAGCAGCTTAGCTACTAGCGGGAGCACAGATACGCAGTATTTT. This encodes CASSLATSGSTDTQYF.

The rearrangement uses TRBV5-1 and TRBJ2-3, with 9 bases identical to TRBD1. Trimming cost V 4 bases and J 6 bases; bases outside gene matches: 9. This CDR3 region has 15 residues. Germline values: CDR1 SGHRS, CDR2 YFSETQ. CDR3 DNA sequence: TGCGCCAGCAGCGTAGGGACAGGGTGGGCGGATACGCAGTATTTT. It translates to CASSVGTGWADTQYF. Full variable domain (outside the CDR3, taken from reference TRBV5-1 and TRBJ2-3): KAGVTQTPRYLIKTRGQQVTLSCSPISGHRSVSWYQQTPGQGLQFLFEYFSETQRNKGNFPGRFSGRQFSNSRSEMNVSTLELGDSALYLCASSVGTGWADTQYFGPGTRLTVL.

This clone was counted between two and nine times. The chain has TRBV30 and TRBJ1-5; maybe TRBD1 (5 bases). Per the germline V gene, CDR1 is GTSNPN and CDR2 is SVGIG (reference sequence). The V end was cut by 0 bases, the J end by 7 bases, with 13 bases between. The CDR3 is 14 residues long. The CDR3 protein is CAWSVDSSSQPQHF. In DNA form, the CDR3 reads TGTGCCTGGAGTGTAGACAGCTCCTCCCAGCCCCAGCATTTT. The full variable domain, rest sourced from reference TRBV30 and TRBJ1-5, is SQTIHQWPATLVQPVGSPLSLECTVEGTSNPNLYWYRQAAGRGLQLLFYSVGIGQISSEVPQNLSASRPQDRQFILSSKKLLLSDSGFYLCAWSVDSSSQPQHFGDGTRLSIL.

The J gene is TRBJ2-7, the V gene TRBV10-3; tentatively, D is TRBD1 (6 bases). Germline V gene lookup returns CDR1 ENHRY and CDR2 SYGVKD. The CDR3 runs to 19 residues. Trimming took off 5 bases at V and 3 bases at J, with 29 bases between the two ends. CDR3 sequence reads: CAISQFPPRRRDIFYEQYF. Written as DNA, the CDR3 is TGTGCCATCAGTCAGTTCCCGCCTAGGAGACGGGACATATTCTACGAGCAGTACTTC.

This chain uses TRBV20-1 with TRBJ2-7; D is uncertain. V was shortened by 6 bases and J by 2 bases, with 8 bases between the two germline ends. The CDR3 length is 11 residues. Per the germline V gene, CDR1 is DFQATT and CDR2 is SNEGSKA (reference sequence). The CDR3 coding sequence is TGCAGTGCCCTAAAGGCCTACGAGCAGTACTTC. Translation: CSALKAYEQYF.

The chain links TRBV6-5 to TRBJ2-1; 9 nucleotides agree with TRBD2. Germline V gene data show CDR1 as MNHEY and CDR2 as SVGAGI. The V gene end was trimmed by 5 bases and the J gene end by 6 bases; junction bases not matched to a gene: 2. There are 13 residues in the CDR3. The CDR3 DNA reads TGTGCCAGCAGTGCGGGAGGGCCCAATGAGCAGTTCTTC. Protein product: CASSAGGPNEQFF.

The V call is TRBV7-9, the J call TRBJ2-2; D is perhaps TRBD1 (5 bases). This CDR3 comprises 15 residues. V was trimmed by 1 base and J by 0 bases, leaving 6 bases between them. Germline-derived CDR1 and CDR2 are SEHNR and FQNEAQ (reference sequence). The CDR3 is CASSLVGANTGELFF. CDR3 DNA: TGTGCCAGCAGCTTAGTAGGGGCGAACACCGGGGAGCTGTTTTTT.

The chain recombines TRBV11-2 with TRBJ2-1, with D possibly matching TRBD2 (5 bases). Trimming stripped 3 bases from V and 9 bases from J, with 9 bases between. The CDR3 sequence is 12 residues long. Looked up from germline, CDR1 is SGHAT and CDR2 is FQNNGV. Written as DNA, the CDR3 is TGTGCCAGCAGCTTGACTAAAGGTGAGCAGTTCTTC. Translated: CASSLTKGEQFF.

This sequence joins TRBV28 and TRBJ2-1, with unresolved D. Trimming took 1 base from V and 6 from J, leaving 1 base between them. The germline gives CDR1 MDHEN, CDR2 SYDVKM. There are 11 residues in the CDR3. The CDR3 protein is CASSLFNEQFF. Written as DNA, the CDR3 is TGTGCCAGCAGTTTATTCAATGAGCAGTTCTTC.

CDR3 sequence (DNA): TGTGCCAGCAGCCGGATAGGGGAGGGGGAGCTGTTTTTT. Its translation: CASSRIGEGELFF. The chain uses TRBV6-5 and TRBJ2-2; either TRBD1 or TRBD2 may fit D (5 bases each). Trimming cost V 6 bases and J 8 bases, with 13 bases left between them. The CDR3 covers 13 residues. Germline V lookup: CDR1 MNHEY, CDR2 SVGAGI.

The chain recombines TRBV19 with TRBJ2-7, with D tentatively TRBD2 (6 bases). Germline values: CDR1 LNHDA, CDR2 SQIVND (reference sequence). V was shortened by 6 bases and J by 4 bases, with 13 bases between the two germline ends. The length of the CDR3 is 13 residues. CDR3 amino acids: CASSPGATYEQYF. Here the CDR3 DNA reads TGTGCCAGTAGCCCGGGAGCGACGTACGAGCAGTACTTC.

The genes are TRBV11-2 and TRBJ1-1; TRBD1 matches 12 bases. CDR1 and CDR2 (germline): SGHAT, FQNNGV. The CDR3 has 19 amino acids. With 6 bases clipped from V and 3 bases from J, the junction kept 17 bases outside the gene matches. The CDR3 reads CASRPTGTGGVGFDTEAFF. CDR3 in DNA: TGTGCCAGCAGACCCACTGGGACAGGGGGCGTGGGTTTCGACACTGAAGCTTTCTTT.

This chain uses TRBV30 with TRBJ1-2, with D possibly matching TRBD1 (6 bases). There are 13 residues in the CDR3. The V end was cut by 0 bases, the J end by 8 bases, with 13 bases between. CDR1 is GTSNPN and CDR2 is SVGIG in the germline V gene (reference sequence). In DNA form, the CDR3 reads TGTGCCTGGAGTGTAGGGGGACTGTCGGGCTACACCTTC. Protein product: CAWSVGGLSGYTF.

The chain joins TRBV11-2 to TRBJ2-7, with 9 bases matching TRBD2. V lost 1 base to trimming and J lost 2 bases; unmatched junction nucleotides: 6. The CDR3 extends over 16 amino acids. Germline V gives CDR1 SGHAT, CDR2 FQNNGV. CDR3 residues: CASSLAKAGGPYEQYF. Written as DNA, the CDR3 is TGTGCCAGCAGCTTAGCTAAGGCGGGAGGGCCCTACGAGCAGTACTTC.

The J gene is TRBJ2-5, the V gene TRBV5-6, with D maybe TRBD2 (6 bases). The V gene's germline CDR1 is SGHDT and CDR2 YYEEEE. The V gene lost 0 bases and the J gene lost 4 bases, with 10 bases spanning the gap. This CDR3 is built from 14 residues. In nucleotides, the CDR3 is TGTGCCAGCAGCTTGGTTATGGGGGGAGAGACCCAGTACTTC. Translating gives CASSLVMGGETQYF.

The chain is built from TRBV6-5 and TRBJ1-2, with TRBD1 matching 7 bases. In germline, CDR1 is MNHEY, CDR2 SVGAGI. J lost 4 bases, V lost 4 bases, and 0 bases had no gene match. The CDR3 totals 12 residues. CDR3 sequence (DNA): TGTGCCAGCAGTTCAGGGGGCTATGGCTACACCTTC. This sequence encodes CASSSGGYGYTF.

The chain employs TRBV28 and TRBJ1-1; no definite D call. Per the germline V gene, CDR1 is MDHEN and CDR2 is SYDVKM. V was pared by 5 bases and J by 4 bases, with 17 bases between. The CDR3 sequence is 15 residues long. Here the CDR3 reads CASSIPGGYFTEAFF. The DNA of the CDR3 is TGTGCCAGCAGTATCCCAGGAGGCTACTTCACTGAAGCTTTCTTT.

This clone has a single count. The V gene is TRBV19, the J gene TRBJ2-4; D is perhaps TRBD2 (5 bases). V lost 0 bases and J lost 9, with 15 bases in between. The germline CDR1 and CDR2 sequences are LNHDA and SQIVND (reference sequence). CDR3 length: 15 residues. For the CDR3, the DNA is TGTGCCAGTAGTATAGATCAAGGTAACCGGGGCATTCAGTACTTC. Encoded protein: CASSIDQGNRGIQYF. Supplemented by reference TRBV19 and TRBJ2-4, the full variable domain reads DGGITQSPKYLFRKEGQNVTLSCEQNLNHDAMYWYRQDPGQGLRLIYYSQIVNDFQKGDIAEGYSVSREKKESFPLTVTSAQKNPTAFYLCASSIDQGNRGIQYFGAGTRLSVL.